There are many counts of the clone carrying this T cell receptor (beta chain). Its antigen remains unknown. These data originate in a study of identical twins. Findings and caveats of the study: Carriage of fewer insertions was seen in abundant cord blood beta clonotypes, whereas memory repertoires showed none. Low generation-probability sequences were in excess among twin-shared out-of-frame alpha sequences.

All donors were healthy Caucasians. MiXCR, applied by TCRdb to the 5' RACE reads, yields one record per CDR3 protein. The sample yields 1.5 million to 2 million distinct CDR3 sequences, about 32% seen once. The length of the CDR3 is 15 residues. Germline CDR1 SGHAT, CDR2 FQNNGV. With 4 bases clipped from V and 2 bases from J, the junction kept 1 base outside the gene matches. The source material was cord blood. V gene TRBV11-2 combines with J gene TRBJ2-3; TRBD2 matches at 12 bases. This clonotype was sampled from a newborn girl in good health. CDR3 in amino acids: CASSSSGRATDTQYF. The CDR3, as DNA: TGTGCCAGCAGCTCTAGCGGGAGGGCCACAGATACGCAGTATTTT.